The present T cell receptor (beta chain) was sequenced within a study of CD8 T cells in Susac syndrome. The healthy controls were matched to patients by age and sex. The length of the CDR3 is 14 residues. V was pared by 2 bases and J by 6 bases, with 4 bases of the junction left unmatched. Germline CDR1 reads ENHRY; CDR2 reads SYGVKD. Reverse transcription of about 0.45 to 1 ug RNA was carried out with random hexamers. TCRdb re-derived calls from the immunoSEQ multiplex PCR reads in MiXCR, one entry per CDR3 protein. The data hold about 140,000 distinct CDR3 sequences, with roughly 94% observed a single time.

This TCR was sampled from a human donor in good health. The genes are TRBV10-3 and TRBJ1-2; 9 nucleotides align to TRBD1. The sample consisted of CD4+ T cells from PBMCs. CDR3 sequence: CAISEARDRDGYTF. CDR3 DNA sequence: TGTGCCATCAGTGAGGCTAGGGACAGGGATGGCTACACCTTC.